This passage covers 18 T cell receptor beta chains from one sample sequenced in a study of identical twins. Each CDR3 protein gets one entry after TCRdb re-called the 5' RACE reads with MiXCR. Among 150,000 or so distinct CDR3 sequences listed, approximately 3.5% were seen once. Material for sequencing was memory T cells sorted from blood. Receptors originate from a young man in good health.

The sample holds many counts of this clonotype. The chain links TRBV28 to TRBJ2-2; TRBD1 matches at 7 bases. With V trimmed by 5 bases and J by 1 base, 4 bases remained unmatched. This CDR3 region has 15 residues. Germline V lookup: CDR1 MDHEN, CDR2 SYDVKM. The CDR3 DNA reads TGTGCCAGCAGTATGGGACAGCAGAACACCGGGGAGCTGTTTTTT. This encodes CASSMGQQNTGELFF.

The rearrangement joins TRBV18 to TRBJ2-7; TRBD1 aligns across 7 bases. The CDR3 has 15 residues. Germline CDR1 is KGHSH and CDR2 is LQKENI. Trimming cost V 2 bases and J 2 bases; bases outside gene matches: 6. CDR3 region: CASSPATGAAYEQYF. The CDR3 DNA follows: TGTGCCAGCTCACCAGCCACAGGGGCTGCCTACGAGCAGTACTTC.

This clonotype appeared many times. This CDR3 reads CASSQQGAGGELFF. In nucleotides, the CDR3 is TGTGCCAGCAGTCAACAGGGGGCAGGCGGGGAGCTGTTTTTT. J is TRBJ2-2 and V is TRBV12-3 or TRBV12-4; 9 bases agree with TRBD1. This CDR3 has 14 residues. Trimming took 5 bases from V and 7 from J; bases not matched to a gene: 5.

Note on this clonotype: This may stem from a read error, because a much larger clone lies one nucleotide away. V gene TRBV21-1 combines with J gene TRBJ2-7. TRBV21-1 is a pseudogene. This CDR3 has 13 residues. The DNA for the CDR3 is TGTGCCAGCAGCAAAGGCAGCTACTACGAGCAGTACTTC. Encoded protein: CASSKGSYYEQYF.

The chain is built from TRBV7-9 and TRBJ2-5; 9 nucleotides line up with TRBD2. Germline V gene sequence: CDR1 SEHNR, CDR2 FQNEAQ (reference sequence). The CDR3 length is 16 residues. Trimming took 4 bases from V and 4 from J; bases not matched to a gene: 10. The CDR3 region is CASSSGSSGSGETQYF. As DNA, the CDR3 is TGTGCCAGCAGCTCTGGCAGTAGCGGGAGCGGAGAGACCCAGTACTTC.

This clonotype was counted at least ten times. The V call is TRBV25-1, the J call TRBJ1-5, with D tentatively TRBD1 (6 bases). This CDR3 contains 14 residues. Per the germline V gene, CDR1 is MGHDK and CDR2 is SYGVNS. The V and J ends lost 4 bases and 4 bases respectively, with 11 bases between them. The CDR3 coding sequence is TGTGCCAGCAGTGTGGGGCAGGGGAATCAGCCCCAGCATTTT. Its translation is CASSVGQGNQPQHF.

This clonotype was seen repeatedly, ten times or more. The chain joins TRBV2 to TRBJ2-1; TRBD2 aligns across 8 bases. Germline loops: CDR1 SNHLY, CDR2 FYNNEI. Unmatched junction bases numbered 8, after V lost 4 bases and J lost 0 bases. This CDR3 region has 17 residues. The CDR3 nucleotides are TGTGCCAGCAGTGGACACGGACTAGCAGACTCCTACAATGAGCAGTTCTTC. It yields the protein CASSGHGLADSYNEQFF.

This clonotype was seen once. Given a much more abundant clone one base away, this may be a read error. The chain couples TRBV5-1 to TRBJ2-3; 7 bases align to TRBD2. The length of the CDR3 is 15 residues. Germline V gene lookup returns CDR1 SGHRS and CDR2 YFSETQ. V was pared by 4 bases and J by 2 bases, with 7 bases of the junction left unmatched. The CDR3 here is CASSPKLAVTDTQYF. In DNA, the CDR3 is TGCGCCAGCAGCCCTAAGCTAGCGGTCACAGATACGCAGTATTTT.

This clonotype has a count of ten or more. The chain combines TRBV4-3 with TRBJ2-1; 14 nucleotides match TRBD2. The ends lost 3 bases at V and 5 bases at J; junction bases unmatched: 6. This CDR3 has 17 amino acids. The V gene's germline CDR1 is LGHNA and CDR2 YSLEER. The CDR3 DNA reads TGCGCCAGCAGCCACAGACTAGCGGGAGGGACGCACAATGAGCAGTTCTTC. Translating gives CASSHRLAGGTHNEQFF.

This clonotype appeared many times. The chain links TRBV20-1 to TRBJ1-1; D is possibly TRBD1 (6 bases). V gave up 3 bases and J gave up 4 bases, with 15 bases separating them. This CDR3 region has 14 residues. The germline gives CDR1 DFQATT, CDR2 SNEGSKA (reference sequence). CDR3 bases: TGCAGTGCTAGGCCTGATATGGGGGCCACTGAAGCTTTCTTT. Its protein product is CSARPDMGATEAFF.

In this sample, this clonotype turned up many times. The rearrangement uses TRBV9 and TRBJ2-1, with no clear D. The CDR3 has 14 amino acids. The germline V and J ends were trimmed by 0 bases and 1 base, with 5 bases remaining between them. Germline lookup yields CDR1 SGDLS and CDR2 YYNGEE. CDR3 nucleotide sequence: TGTGCCAGCAGCGTAGCCCTATCCTACAATGAGCAGTTCTTC. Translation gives CASSVALSYNEQFF.

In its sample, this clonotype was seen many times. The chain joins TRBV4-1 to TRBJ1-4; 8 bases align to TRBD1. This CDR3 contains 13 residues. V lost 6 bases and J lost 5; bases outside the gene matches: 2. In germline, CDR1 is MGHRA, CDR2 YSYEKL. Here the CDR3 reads CASRGTGNEKLFF. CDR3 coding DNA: TGCGCCAGCAGAGGGACAGGCAATGAAAAACTGTTTTTT.

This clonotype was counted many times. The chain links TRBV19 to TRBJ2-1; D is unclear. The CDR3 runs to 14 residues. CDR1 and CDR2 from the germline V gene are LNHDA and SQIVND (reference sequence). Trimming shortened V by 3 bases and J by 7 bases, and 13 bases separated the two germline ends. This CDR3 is CASSMILLDNEQFF. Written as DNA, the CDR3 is TGTGCCAGTAGTATGATACTTTTGGATAATGAGCAGTTCTTC.

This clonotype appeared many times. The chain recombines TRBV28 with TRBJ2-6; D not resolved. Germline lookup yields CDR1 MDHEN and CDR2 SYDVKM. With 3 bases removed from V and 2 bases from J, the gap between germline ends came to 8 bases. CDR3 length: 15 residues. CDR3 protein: CASSFVLPGANVLTF. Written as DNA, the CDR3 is TGTGCCAGCAGTTTCGTCCTCCCTGGGGCCAACGTCCTGACTTTC.

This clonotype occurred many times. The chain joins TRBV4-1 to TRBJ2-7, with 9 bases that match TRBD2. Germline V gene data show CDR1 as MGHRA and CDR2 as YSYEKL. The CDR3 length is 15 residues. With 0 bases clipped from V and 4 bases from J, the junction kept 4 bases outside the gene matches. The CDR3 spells CASSQELAGPYEQYV. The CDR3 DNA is TGCGCCAGCAGCCAAGAGCTAGCGGGACCGTACGAGCAGTACGTC.

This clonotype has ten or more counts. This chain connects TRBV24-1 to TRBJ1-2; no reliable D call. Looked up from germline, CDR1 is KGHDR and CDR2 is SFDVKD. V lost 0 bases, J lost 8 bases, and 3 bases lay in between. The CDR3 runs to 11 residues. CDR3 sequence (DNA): TGTGCCACCAGTGATTTGGCCGGCTACACCTTC. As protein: CATSDLAGYTF.

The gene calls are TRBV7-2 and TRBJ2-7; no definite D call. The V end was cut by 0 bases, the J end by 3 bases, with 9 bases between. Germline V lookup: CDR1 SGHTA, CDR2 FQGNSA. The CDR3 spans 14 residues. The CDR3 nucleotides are TGTGCCAGCAGCTTAGCTAGATGGGGCTACGAGCAGTACTTC. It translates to CASSLARWGYEQYF.

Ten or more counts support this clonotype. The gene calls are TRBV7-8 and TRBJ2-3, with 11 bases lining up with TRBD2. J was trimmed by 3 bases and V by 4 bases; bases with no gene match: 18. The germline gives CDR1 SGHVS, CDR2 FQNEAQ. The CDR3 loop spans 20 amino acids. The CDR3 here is CASSSRQIAGGHLGTDTQYF. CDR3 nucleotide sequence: TGTGCCAGCAGCTCACGACAGATAGCGGGAGGGCATCTGGGGACAGATACGCAGTATTTT.